These T cell receptor beta chains were read from a single sample in a study of CD8+ T cells in alopecia areata. Libraries were prepared by immunoSEQ multiplex PCR; TCRdb keeps only in-frame clonotypes and omits some of them. The sample holds more than 150,000 clones; 45% to 60% are singletons and the top ten take 15% to 20%. Sequenced material: CD8+ T cells sorted from blood, taken at week 0. These receptors originate from a human donor with alopecia areata. CDR3s include the opening cysteine and the closing phenylalanine or tryptophan. A D gene is named only where the DNA matches it firmly. Rows may omit the clone size; those that give it use once, few, many or a size class.

cdr3_length clone_size j_call d_call v_call cdr3_nt cdr3_aa
13 - TRBJ1-1 TRBD1 TRBV7-9 TGTGCCAGCACCGGGACAGGGGGCCGTGAAGCTTTCTTT CASTGTGGREAFF
15 - TRBJ1-2 - TRBV27 TGTGCCAGCAGTTTATCCCCGACCATTAACTATGGCTACACCTTC CASSLSPTINYGYTF
13 - TRBJ2-7 - TRBV4-1 TGCGCCAGCAGCCAAGAAGGGGCCTACGAGCAGTACTTC CASSQEGAYEQYF
14 once TRBJ2-7 TRBD1 TRBV7-2 TGTGCCAGCAGCCTCGAGGACAGGCTCTACGAGCAGTACTTC CASSLEDRLYEQYF
15 few TRBJ2-7 - TRBV29-1 TGCAGCGTTGTTCTCCGGGACTCCCGGTCCTACGAGCAGTACTTC CSVVLRDSRSYEQYF
12 - TRBJ1-2 - TRBV29-1 TGCAGCGTTGTCGGAGGGGGAAGGGGCTACACCTTC CSVVGGGRGYTF
12 - TRBJ2-3 - TRBV6-5 TGTGCCACCAGGGGGGGTACGGATACGCAGTATTTT CATRGGTDTQYF
17 - TRBJ1-5 - TRBV19 TGTGCCAGCAAGGATGGTCAGGGACTGTATAGCAATCAGCCCCAGCATTTT CASKDGQGLYSNQPQHF
10 - TRBJ1-4 - TRBV25-1 TGTGCCAGCTATTCTGAAAAACTGTTTTTT CASYSEKLFF
14 - TRBJ1-2 - TRBV6-6 TGTGCCACATACGACCACGGCGGACTCTATGGCTACACCTTC CATYDHGGLYGYTF